This T cell receptor beta chain was obtained from a study of control samples from healthy donors and cancer patients. Sequencing used immunoSEQ multiplex PCR; TCRdb keeps in-frame clones, though not all of them. The data hold about 130,000 clones, with around 90% observed a single time. Germline values: CDR1 SQVTM, CDR2 ANQGSEA. The CDR3 is made up of 12 amino acids. V gave up 4 bases and J gave up 2 bases, with 9 bases separating them. Of note for this clone: Other nucleotide sequences from this sample produce the same CDR3.

Sequencing input: blood. The TCR originated in a young man in good health. The V and J genes are TRBV29-1 and TRBJ2-7; D unresolved. CDR3 loop: CSVASGAYEQYF. CDR3 DNA: TGCAGCGTTGCTTCTGGGGCCTACGAGCAGTACTTC.